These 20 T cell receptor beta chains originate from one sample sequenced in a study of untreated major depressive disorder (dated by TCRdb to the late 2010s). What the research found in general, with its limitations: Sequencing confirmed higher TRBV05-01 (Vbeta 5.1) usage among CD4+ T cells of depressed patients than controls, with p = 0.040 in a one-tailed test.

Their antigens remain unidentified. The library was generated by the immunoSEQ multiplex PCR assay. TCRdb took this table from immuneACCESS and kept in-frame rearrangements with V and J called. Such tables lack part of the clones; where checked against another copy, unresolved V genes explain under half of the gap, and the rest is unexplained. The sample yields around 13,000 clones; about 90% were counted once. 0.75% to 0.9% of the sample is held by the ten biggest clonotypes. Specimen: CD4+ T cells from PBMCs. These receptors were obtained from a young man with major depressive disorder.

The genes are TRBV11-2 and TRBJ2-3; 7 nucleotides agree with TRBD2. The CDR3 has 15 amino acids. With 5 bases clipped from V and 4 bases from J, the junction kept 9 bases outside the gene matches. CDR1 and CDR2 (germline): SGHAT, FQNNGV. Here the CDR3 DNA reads TGTGCCAGCAGCCCTAGACTAGCTGGTGCAGATACGCAGTATTTT. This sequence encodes CASSPRLAGADTQYF.

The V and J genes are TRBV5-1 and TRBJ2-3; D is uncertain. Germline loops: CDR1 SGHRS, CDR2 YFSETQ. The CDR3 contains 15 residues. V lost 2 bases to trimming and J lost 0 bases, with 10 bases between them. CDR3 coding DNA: TGCGCCAGCAGCTTACAGAATCCTAGCACAGATACGCAGTATTTT. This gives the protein CASSLQNPSTDTQYF.

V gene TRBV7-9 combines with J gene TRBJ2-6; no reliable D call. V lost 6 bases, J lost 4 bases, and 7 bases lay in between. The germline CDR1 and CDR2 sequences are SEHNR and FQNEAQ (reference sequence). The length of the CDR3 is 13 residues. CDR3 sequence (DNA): TGTGCCAGCAGTCAGCCAGGGGCCAACGTCCTGACTTTC. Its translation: CASSQPGANVLTF.

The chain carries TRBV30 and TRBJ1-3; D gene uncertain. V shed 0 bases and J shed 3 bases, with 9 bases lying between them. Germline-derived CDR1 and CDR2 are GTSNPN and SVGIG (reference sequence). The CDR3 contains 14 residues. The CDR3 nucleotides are TGTGCCTGGAGTGTACGTTCCGGTGGAAACACCATATATTTT. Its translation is CAWSVRSGGNTIYF.

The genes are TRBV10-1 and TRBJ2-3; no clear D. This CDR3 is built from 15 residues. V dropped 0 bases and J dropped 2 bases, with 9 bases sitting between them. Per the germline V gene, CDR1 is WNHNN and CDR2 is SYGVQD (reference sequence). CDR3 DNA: TGCGCCAGCAGTGAGTCTAGTACTCCCACAGATACGCAGTATTTT. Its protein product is CASSESSTPTDTQYF.

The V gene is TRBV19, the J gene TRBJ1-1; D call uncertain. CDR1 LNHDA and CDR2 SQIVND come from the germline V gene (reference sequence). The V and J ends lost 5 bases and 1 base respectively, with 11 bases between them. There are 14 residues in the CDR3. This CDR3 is CASSLGMWNTEAFF. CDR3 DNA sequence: TGTGCCAGTAGTCTGGGAATGTGGAACACTGAAGCTTTCTTT.

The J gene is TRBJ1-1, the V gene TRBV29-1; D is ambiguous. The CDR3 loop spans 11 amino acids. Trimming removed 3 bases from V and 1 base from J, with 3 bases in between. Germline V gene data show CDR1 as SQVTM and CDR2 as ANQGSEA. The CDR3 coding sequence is TGCAGCGTTGAGGGGAACACTGAAGCTTTCTTT. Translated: CSVEGNTEAFF.

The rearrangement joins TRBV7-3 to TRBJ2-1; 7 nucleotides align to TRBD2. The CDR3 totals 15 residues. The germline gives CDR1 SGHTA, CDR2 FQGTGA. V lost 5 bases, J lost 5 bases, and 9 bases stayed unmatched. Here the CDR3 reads CASSPTGTNHNEQFF. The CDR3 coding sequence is TGTGCCAGCAGCCCAACCGGGACTAACCACAATGAGCAGTTCTTC.

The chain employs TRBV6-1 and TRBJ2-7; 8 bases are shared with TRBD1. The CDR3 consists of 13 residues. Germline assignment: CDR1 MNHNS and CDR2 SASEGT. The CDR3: CVLGTGPTYEQYF. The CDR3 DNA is TGTGTGTTGGGGACAGGCCCGACCTACGAGCAGTACTTC.

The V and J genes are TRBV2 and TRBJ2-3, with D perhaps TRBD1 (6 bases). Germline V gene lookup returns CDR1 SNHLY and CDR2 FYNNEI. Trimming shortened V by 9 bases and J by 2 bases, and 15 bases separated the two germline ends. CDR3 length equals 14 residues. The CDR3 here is CASNRDTSTDTQYF. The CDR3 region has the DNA TGTGCCAGTAATAGGGACACTTCCACAGATACGCAGTATTTT.

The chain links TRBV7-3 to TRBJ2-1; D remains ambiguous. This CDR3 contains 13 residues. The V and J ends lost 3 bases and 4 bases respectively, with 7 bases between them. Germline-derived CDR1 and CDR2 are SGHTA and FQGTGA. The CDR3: CASSFQTYNEQFF. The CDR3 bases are TGTGCCAGCAGCTTCCAAACTTACAATGAGCAGTTCTTC.

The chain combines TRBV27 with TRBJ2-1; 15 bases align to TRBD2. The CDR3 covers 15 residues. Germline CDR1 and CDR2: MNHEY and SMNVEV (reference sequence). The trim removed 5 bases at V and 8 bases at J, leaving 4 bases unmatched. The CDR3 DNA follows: TGTGCCAGCAGTGGACTAGCGGGGGGGTACGATGAGCAGTTCTTC. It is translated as CASSGLAGGYDEQFF.

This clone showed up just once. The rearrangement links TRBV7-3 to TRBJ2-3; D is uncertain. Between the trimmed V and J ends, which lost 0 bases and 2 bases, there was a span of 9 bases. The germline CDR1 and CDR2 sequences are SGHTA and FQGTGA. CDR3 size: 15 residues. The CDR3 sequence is CASSLTPDITDTQYF. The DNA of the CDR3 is TGTGCCAGCAGCTTAACGCCAGACATCACAGATACGCAGTATTTT.

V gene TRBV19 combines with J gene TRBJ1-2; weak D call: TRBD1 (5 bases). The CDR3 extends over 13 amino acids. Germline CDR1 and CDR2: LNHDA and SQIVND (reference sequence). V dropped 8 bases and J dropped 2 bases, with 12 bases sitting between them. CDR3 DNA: TGTGCCAGTTTCGGCGGGGACAACTATGGCTACACCTTC. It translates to CASFGGDNYGYTF. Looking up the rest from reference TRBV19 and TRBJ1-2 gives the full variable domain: DGGITQSPKYLFRKEGQNVTLSCEQNLNHDAMYWYRQDPGQGLRLIYYSQIVNDFQKGDIAEGYSVSREKKESFPLTVTSAQKNPTAFYLCASFGGDNYGYTFGSGTRLTVV.

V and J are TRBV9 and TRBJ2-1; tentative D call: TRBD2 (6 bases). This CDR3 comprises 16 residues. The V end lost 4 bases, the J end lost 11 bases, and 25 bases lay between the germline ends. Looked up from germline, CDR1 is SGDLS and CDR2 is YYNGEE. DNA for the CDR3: TGTGCCAGCAGCCCTTCTTCCGGGCCAGGAGGGATTAAGCAGTTCTTC. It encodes CASSPSSGPGGIKQFF.

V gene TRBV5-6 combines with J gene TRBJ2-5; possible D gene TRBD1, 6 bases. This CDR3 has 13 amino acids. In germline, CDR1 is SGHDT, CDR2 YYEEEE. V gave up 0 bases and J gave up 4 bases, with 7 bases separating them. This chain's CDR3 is CASSLVGGETQYF. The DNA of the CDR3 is TGTGCCAGCAGCTTGGTAGGGGGAGAGACCCAGTACTTC.

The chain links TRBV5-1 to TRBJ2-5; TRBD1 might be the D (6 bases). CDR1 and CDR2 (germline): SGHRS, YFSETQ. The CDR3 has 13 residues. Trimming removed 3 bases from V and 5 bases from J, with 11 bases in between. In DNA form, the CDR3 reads TGCGCCAGCAGCTCGCCCCAGGGGGAGACCCAGTACTTC. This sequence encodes CASSSPQGETQYF. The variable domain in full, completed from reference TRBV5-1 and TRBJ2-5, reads KAGVTQTPRYLIKTRGQQVTLSCSPISGHRSVSWYQQTPGQGLQFLFEYFSETQRNKGNFPGRFSGRQFSNSRSEMNVSTLELGDSALYLCASSSPQGETQYFGPGTRLLVL.

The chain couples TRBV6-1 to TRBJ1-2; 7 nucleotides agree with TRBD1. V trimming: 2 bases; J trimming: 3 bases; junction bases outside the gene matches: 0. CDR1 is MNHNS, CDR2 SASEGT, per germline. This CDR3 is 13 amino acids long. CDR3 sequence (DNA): TGTGCCAGCAGTGAAACAGGGGACTATGGCTACACCTTC. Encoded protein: CASSETGDYGYTF.

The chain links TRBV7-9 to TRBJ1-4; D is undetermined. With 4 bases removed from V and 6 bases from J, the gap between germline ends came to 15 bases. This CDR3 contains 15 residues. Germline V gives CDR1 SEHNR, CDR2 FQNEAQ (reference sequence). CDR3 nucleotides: TGTGCCAGCAGCTATCCTCAAGCCGGAGATGAAAAACTGTTTTTT. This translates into CASSYPQAGDEKLFF. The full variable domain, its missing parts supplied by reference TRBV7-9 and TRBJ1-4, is DTGVSQNPRHKITKRGQNVTFRCDPISEHNRLYWYRQTLGQGPEFLTYFQNEAQLEKSRLLSDRFSAERPKGSFSTLEIQRTEQGDSAMYLCASSYPQAGDEKLFFGSGTQLSVL.

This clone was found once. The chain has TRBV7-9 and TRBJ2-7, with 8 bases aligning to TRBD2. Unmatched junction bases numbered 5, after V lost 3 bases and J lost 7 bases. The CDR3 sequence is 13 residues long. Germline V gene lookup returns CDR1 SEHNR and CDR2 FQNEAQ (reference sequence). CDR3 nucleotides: TGTGCCAGCAGCTTCACTAGCGGCGGGGAGCAGTACTTC. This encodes CASSFTSGGEQYF.